This TCR beta chain was identified during a study of metastatic and nonmetastatic thyroid tumors. Study in general: Both malignant and benign thyroid patients supplied peripheral blood and tumor or nodule tissue samples, across which the repertoires of these patients were then compared.

About this clone itself: Its antigen remains unidentified.

In the original workflow: The authors used CDR3 differences across clinicopathological groups to build a distant-metastasis classifier for papillary thyroid cancer. MiXCR reprocessed the PCR reads for TCRdb. TCRdb's processing, not the authors', yielded these V and J calls. The top ten clones hold 5% to 7% of a sample with approximately 26,000 clones, 25% to 30% of them seen once. Before thyroid surgery, none of the patients had received any treatment. This CDR3 spans 15 amino acids. CDR1 and CDR2 (germline): MGHDK, SYGVNS. Trimming took off 8 bases at V and 0 bases at J, with 17 bases between the two ends. The study, taken as a whole, reports: Malignant tumors reportedly showed significantly higher TCR beta diversity than benign nodules in both blood and tumor.

The TCR sequence derives from a female donor with papillary thyroid cancer or a benign thyroid nodule (not recorded which). Some clones in this sample may be carry-over from other donors' samples. The sequenced material came from blood. This chain connects TRBV25-1 to TRBJ2-7; D possibly corresponds to TRBD2 (5 bases). The CDR3 nucleotides read TGTGCCAGCGGGGATCTAGCAGAAGGCTCCTACGAGCAGTACTTC. Translation gives CASGDLAEGSYEQYF.